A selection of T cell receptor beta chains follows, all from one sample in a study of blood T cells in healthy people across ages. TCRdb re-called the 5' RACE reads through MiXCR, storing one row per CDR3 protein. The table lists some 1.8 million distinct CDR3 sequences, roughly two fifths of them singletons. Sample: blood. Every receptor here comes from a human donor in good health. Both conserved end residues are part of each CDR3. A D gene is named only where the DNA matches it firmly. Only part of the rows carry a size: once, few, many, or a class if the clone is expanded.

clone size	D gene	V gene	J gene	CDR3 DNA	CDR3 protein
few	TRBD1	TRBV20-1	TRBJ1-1	TGCAGTGCTAGAGACGCTGTCGGACAGGCTAGCCCGAGCACTGAAGCTTTCTTT	CSARDAVGQASPSTEAFF
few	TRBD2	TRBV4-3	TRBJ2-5	TGCGCCAGCAGCCCCACTAGCGGGGGTGCTGGGGAGACCCAGTACTTC	CASSPTSGGAGETQYF
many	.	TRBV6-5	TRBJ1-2	TGTGCCAGCAGTTACTCGAACGGCTATGGCTACACCTTC	CASSYSNGYGYTF
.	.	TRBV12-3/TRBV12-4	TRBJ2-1	TGTGCCAGCAGTGTTTCACTAGCCGTTGAGCAGTTCTTC	CASSVSLAVEQFF
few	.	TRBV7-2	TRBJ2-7	TGTGCCAGCAGCCAGCCCTGGGATGAGCAGTACTTC	CASSQPWDEQYF
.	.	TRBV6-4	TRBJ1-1	TGTGCCAGCAGTCTTGAGACAGGAAGTAACACTGAAGCTTTCTTT	CASSLETGSNTEAFF
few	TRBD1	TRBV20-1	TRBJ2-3	TGCAGTGCTCAGGCCGGACAGGGGACAGATACGCAGTATTTT	CSAQAGQGTDTQYF
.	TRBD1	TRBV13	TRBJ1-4	TGTGCCAGCAGCCTCGGACAGGCCACGGAAAAACTGTTTTTT	CASSLGQATEKLFF
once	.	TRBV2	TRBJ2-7	TGTGCCAACGCACGAGAAGGGGGCTACGAGCAGTACTTC	CANAREGGYEQYF
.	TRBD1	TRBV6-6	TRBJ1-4	TGTGCCACCAACAGGGGATTGAATGAAAAACTGTTTTTT	CATNRGLNEKLFF
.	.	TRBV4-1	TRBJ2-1	TGCGCCAGCAGCCCCACTGTACATTACAATGAGCAGTTCTTC	CASSPTVHYNEQFF
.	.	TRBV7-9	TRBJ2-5	TGTGCCAGCAGCTTAGCGCGCACAGGTGGGACGTGGGAGACCCAGTACTTC	CASSLARTGGTWETQYF
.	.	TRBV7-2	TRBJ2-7	TGTGCCAGCAGCCCACTTCCCACAGGGCCAATCTACGAGCAGTACTTC	CASSPLPTGPIYEQYF
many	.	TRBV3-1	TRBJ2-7	TGTGCCAGCAGCCCAAGCCTGGGGGAGCAGTACTTC	CASSPSLGEQYF
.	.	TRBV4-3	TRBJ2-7	TGCGCCAGCAGCCAAGATCCCGAACTAGTGGGGTCCCACGAGCAGTACTTC	CASSQDPELVGSHEQYF
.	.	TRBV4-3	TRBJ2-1	TGCGCCAGCAGCCAAGTGGAGGGGTCCAGGTCCTACAATGAGCAGTTCTTC	CASSQVEGSRSYNEQFF
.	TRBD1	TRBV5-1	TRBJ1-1	TGCGCCAGCAGCTGGGGGCTAGACAGGGGATCGGCTGAAGCTTTCTTT	CASSWGLDRGSAEAFF
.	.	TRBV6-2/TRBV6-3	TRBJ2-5	TGTGCCAGCAGCAAACGCGGGGGCCAGCAGTACTTC	CASSKRGGQQYF
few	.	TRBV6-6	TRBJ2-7	TGTGCCAGCAGCTACAGGTTGGCCTACGAGCAGTACTTC	CASSYRLAYEQYF
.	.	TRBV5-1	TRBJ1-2	TGCGCCAGCAGCTCGGCGGGCGGAATACCTAACTATGGCTACACCTTC	CASSSAGGIPNYGYTF
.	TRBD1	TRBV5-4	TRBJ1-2	TGTGCCAGCAGCACCGGGACAGATAACTATGGCTACACCTTC	CASSTGTDNYGYTF
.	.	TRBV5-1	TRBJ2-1	TGCGCCAGCAGCTTGGTGCCAGGGGAAAACAATGAGCAGTGCTTC	CASSLVPGENNEQCF
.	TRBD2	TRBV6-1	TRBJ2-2	TGTGCCAGCAGATCAACCCCTAGAAGCGGGGGGCGGGTCGGGGAGCTGTTTTTT	CASRSTPRSGGRVGELFF
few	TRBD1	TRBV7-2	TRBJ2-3	TGTGCCAGCAGCTTCTTCTCTACAGGGGCCAGCGCAGATACGCAGTATTTT	CASSFFSTGASADTQYF
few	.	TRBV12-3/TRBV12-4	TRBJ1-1	TGTGCCCCCGCTGGTGGGGCCAAGAACACTGAAGCTTTCTTT	CAPAGGAKNTEAFF
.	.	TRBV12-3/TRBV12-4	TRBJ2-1	TGTGCCAGCAGTTTAGATGGACTCGCGCGCAATGAGCAGTTCTTC	CASSLDGLARNEQFF
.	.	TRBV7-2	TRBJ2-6	TGTGCCAGCAGCTCCGACCTTTTCTCTGGGGCCAACGTCCTGACTTTC	CASSSDLFSGANVLTF
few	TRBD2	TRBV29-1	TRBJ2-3	TGCAGCGCCCAGACTAGCGGGGTACGACCAGATACGCAGTATTTT	CSAQTSGVRPDTQYF
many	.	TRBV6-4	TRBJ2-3	TGTGCCAGCAGCCCCATAGCGGACCACACAGATACGCAGTATTTT	CASSPIADHTDTQYF
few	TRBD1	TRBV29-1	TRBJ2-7	TGCAGCGTCCAGAGGGGCAGGGGGCTCTTTGGGGAGCAGTACTTC	CSVQRGRGLFGEQYF
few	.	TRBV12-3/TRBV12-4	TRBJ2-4	TGTGCCAGCAGTTTAGCGATTTCACAGGAAAAAATCGCCAAAAACATTCAGTACTTC	CASSLAISQEKIAKNIQYF
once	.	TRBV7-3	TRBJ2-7	TGTGCCAGCAGCTCCTCGATACTGGGCCGGCAGTACTTC	CASSSSILGRQYF
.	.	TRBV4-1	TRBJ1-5	TGCGCCAGCAGCCAACCCGACGGGGAGCTTCAGCCCCAGCATTTT	CASSQPDGELQPQHF
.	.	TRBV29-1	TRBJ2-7	TGCAGCGTTTTGGCCCCCCTAGGGAGGTGGGGACAGAGCTCCTACGAGCAGTACTTC	CSVLAPLGRWGQSSYEQYF
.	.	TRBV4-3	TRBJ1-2	TGCGCCAGCAGCCAAGATTGGGCGAGGGGAGGCTACACCTTC	CASSQDWARGGYTF
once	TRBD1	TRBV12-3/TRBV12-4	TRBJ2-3	TGTGCCAGCAGTTTTCAGGTGGGACAGGGCACAGATGTGCAGTATTTT	CASSFQVGQGTDVQYF
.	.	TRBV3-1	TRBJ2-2	TGTGCCAGCAGCCAATTTTCAGGGTACACCGGGGAGCTGTTTTTT	CASSQFSGYTGELFF